The 24 T cell receptor beta chains below all came from one sample that was sequenced in a study of molecular identifiers for immune sequencing clone quantification (dated by TCRdb to 2017 to 2018). Libraries were prepared through PCR. Sequencing took place on an Illumina HiSeq 4000. Using fastp trimming at Q25 and MiXCR clonotype assembly, TCRdb reanalyzed the public sequencing data and kept in-frame beta chains. Each entry merges the rows of one CDR3 protein and shows their most common DNA and genes. The sample contains more than 300,000 distinct CDR3 sequences, about 21% of them found a single time. 0.7% to 0.9% of the sample is taken by the ten largest. The sequenced sample was naive CD8+ T cells from blood, with Jurkat cell RNA spiked in. Interpreted using the paper, the cell subset or site label stands for: FACS-sorted CD8+CD4-CCR7+CD45RA+ naive T cells. Receptor source: a human donor in good health. Some libraries in this study had Jurkat cell RNA spiked in.

This clonotype has ten or more counts. This rearrangement joins TRBV7-2 to TRBJ2-3; the D gene is possibly TRBD1 (7 bases). From germline, CDR1 is SGHTA and CDR2 FQGNSA. Trimming took 1 base from V and 1 from J, leaving 12 bases between them. There are 16 residues in the CDR3. CDR3 protein: CASSLVGRGGTDTQYF. The DNA of the CDR3 is TGTGCCAGCAGCTTAGTCGGCAGGGGGGGCACAGATACGCAGTATTTT. Combining the CDR3 with reference TRBV7-2 and TRBJ2-3 gives the whole variable domain GAGVSQSPSNKVTEKGKDVELRCDPISGHTALYWYRQSLGQGLEFLIYFQGNSAPDKSGLPSDRFSAERTGGSVSTLTIQRTQQEDSAVYLCASSLVGRGGTDTQYFGPGTRLTVL.

The genes are TRBV27 and TRBJ2-3, with D perhaps matching TRBD1 (8 bases). Germline V lookup: CDR1 MNHEY, CDR2 SMNVEV (reference sequence). Trimming took off 5 bases at V and 3 bases at J, with 24 bases between the two ends. The CDR3 is 18 amino acids. The CDR3 DNA sequence: TGTGCCAGCAGTAGCGGGACAGGAAGTTTATACGCGACAGATACGCAGTATTTT. This translates into CASSSGTGSLYATDTQYF.

The chain couples TRBV11-2 to TRBJ2-5, with 12 bases aligning to TRBD1. Per the germline V gene, CDR1 is SGHAT and CDR2 is FQNNGV. J was trimmed by 7 bases and V by 5 bases; bases with no gene match: 8. CDR3 length: 15 amino acids. The CDR3 DNA is TGTGCCAGCAGCCCCGGGACAGGGGGCTTTGGGACCCAGTACTTC. Translation: CASSPGTGGFGTQYF. Variable domain in full (rest from reference TRBV11-2 and TRBJ2-5): EAGVAQSPRYKIIEKRQSVAFWCNPISGHATLYWYQQILGQGPKLLIQFQNNGVVDDSQLPKDRFSAERLKGVDSTLKIQPAKLEDSAVYLCASSPGTGGFGTQYFGPGTRLLVL.

This clonotype occurred many times. The chain joins TRBV5-1 to TRBJ1-6; 9 bases match TRBD1. Germline V gene data show CDR1 as SGHRS and CDR2 as YFSETQ. The V gene end was trimmed by 6 bases and the J gene end by 6 bases; junction bases not matched to a gene: 4. The CDR3 length is 14 residues. CDR3 region: CASNEGQGNSPLHF. The CDR3 DNA sequence: TGCGCCAGCAATGAGGGACAGGGTAATTCACCCCTCCACTTT.

This clonotype was seen at least ten times. This chain connects TRBV25-1 to TRBJ1-3; D remains ambiguous. The CDR3 contains 14 residues. V dropped 2 bases and J dropped 1 base, with 6 bases sitting between them. Germline V gives CDR1 MGHDK, CDR2 SYGVNS. The CDR3 protein is CASSERWSGNTIYF. As DNA, the CDR3 is TGTGCCAGCAGTGAACGGTGGTCTGGAAACACCATATATTTT.

This clonotype was counted many times. CDR3 residues: CASNPGQGVETQYF. CDR3 bases: TGTGCCAGTAACCCGGGACAGGGGGTAGAGACCCAGTACTTC. The chain links TRBV19 to TRBJ2-5; TRBD1 matches 11 bases. This CDR3 has 14 amino acids. The V gene end was trimmed by 7 bases and the J gene end by 4 bases; junction bases not matched to a gene: 5. CDR1 and CDR2 from the germline V gene are LNHDA and SQIVND (reference sequence).

The chain couples TRBV4-3 to TRBJ1-3, with 8 bases lining up with TRBD1. Germline CDR1 reads LGHNA; CDR2 reads YSLEER. The CDR3 is 18 amino acids. V lost 0 bases and J lost 2; bases outside the gene matches: 9. The CDR3 sequence: CASSQDRAQGGPGNTIYF. As DNA, the CDR3 is TGCGCCAGCAGCCAAGATCGGGCACAGGGGGGTCCTGGAAACACCATATATTTT.

This clonotype was observed a handful of times. V and J are TRBV12-5 and TRBJ2-3; D not resolved. CDR3 length: 12 amino acids. V was clipped by 7 bases and J by 2 bases, with 7 bases between them. Germline CDR1 LGHNT, CDR2 FRNRAP. The chain's CDR3 is CASAWSTDTQYF. CDR3 in DNA: TGTGCTAGTGCGTGGTCCACAGATACGCAGTATTTT.

The chain couples TRBV7-6 to TRBJ2-1, with 8 bases matching TRBD2. This CDR3 comprises 16 residues. The germline V gene encodes CDR1 SGHVS and CDR2 FNYEAQ. J was trimmed by 6 bases and V by 1 base; bases with no gene match: 8. The CDR3 loop is CASSLVWSSGSNEQFF. Here the CDR3 DNA reads TGTGCCAGCAGCTTAGTTTGGTCTAGCGGGTCCAATGAGCAGTTCTTC.

A note on this clonotype: Just one base apart from a much larger clone, this may be a read error. The V and J genes are TRBV30 and TRBJ1-1, with TRBD1 matching 11 bases. The trim removed 4 bases at V and 0 bases at J, leaving 7 bases unmatched. The CDR3 is 16 amino acids. The germline V gene encodes CDR1 GTSNPN and CDR2 SVGIG (reference sequence). The DNA for the CDR3 is TGTGCCTGGACTCCGGACAGGGGGCGATTGAACACTGAAGCTTTCTTT. Residues: CAWTPDRGRLNTEAFF. The full variable domain, its missing parts supplied by reference TRBV30 and TRBJ1-1, is SQTIHQWPATLVQPVGSPLSLECTVEGTSNPNLYWYRQAAGRGLQLLFYSVGIGQISSEVPQNLSASRPQDRQFILSSKKLLLSDSGFYLCAWTPDRGRLNTEAFFGQGTRLTVV.

This clonotype has a count of ten or more. CDR3: CASSFSYEQYF. In DNA form, the CDR3 reads TGTGCCAGCAGCTTTAGTTACGAGCAGTACTTC. This rearrangement joins TRBV7-9 to TRBJ2-7; no clear D. CDR3 length equals 11 residues. Trimming cost V 3 bases and J 4 bases, with 4 bases left between them. Germline CDR1 reads SEHNR; CDR2 reads FQNEAQ (reference sequence). The full variable domain, in which reference TRBV7-9 and TRBJ2-7 provide the parts outside the CDR3, is DTGVSQNPRHKITKRGQNVTFRCDPISEHNRLYWYRQTLGQGPEFLTYFQNEAQLEKSRLLSDRFSAERPKGSFSTLEIQRTEQGDSAMYLCASSFSYEQYFGPGTRLTVT.

This clonotype was recorded only once. A single base separates this from a much larger clone, so it may be a read error. The rearrangement links TRBV4-1 to TRBJ2-1; maybe TRBD2 (5 bases). Germline V gene data show CDR1 as MGHRA and CDR2 as YSYEKL. The CDR3 covers 15 residues. The CDR3 DNA reads TGCGCCGGCAGCCATACAGCGGATGACTACAATGAGCAGTTCTTC. This translates into CAGSHTADDYNEQFF.

Many counts were recorded for this clonotype. V is TRBV11-2 and J is TRBJ2-7, with 7 bases fitting TRBD2. After removal of 5 bases from V and 6 bases from J, the junction contained 16 bases not matched to a gene. CDR3 length equals 16 residues. Germline values: CDR1 SGHAT, CDR2 FQNNGV. The CDR3, as DNA: TGTGCCAGCAGCCCAACGCCGACGGGACTAACAGTCGAGCAGTACTTC. Translating gives CASSPTPTGLTVEQYF.

This clonotype was found many times. The chain recombines TRBV29-1 with TRBJ1-1, with D possibly matching TRBD1 (5 bases). CDR3 length: 15 amino acids. Trimming left V 6 bases short and J 4 bases short, with 21 bases between. Per the germline V gene, CDR1 is SQVTM and CDR2 is ANQGSEA. The CDR3 DNA is TGCAGCGTGCCTCCCGTGAAGGATGGGGGCACTGAAGCTTTCTTT. Its translation is CSVPPVKDGGTEAFF.

The chain recombines TRBV27 with TRBJ2-1; 7 positions agree with TRBD1. Germline CDR1 reads MNHEY; CDR2 reads SMNVEV (reference sequence). V gave up 0 bases and J gave up 9 bases; unmatched junction bases: 8. There are 15 residues in the CDR3. Here the CDR3 reads CASSLSWDRRSEQFF. The CDR3, as DNA: TGTGCCAGCAGTTTATCGTGGGACAGACGGAGTGAGCAGTTCTTC.

Here the CDR3 reads CASSLGQSPWVNTEAFF. The DNA of the CDR3 is TGTGCCAGCAGCTTAGGACAGTCCCCATGGGTGAACACTGAAGCTTTCTTT. The rearrangement joins TRBV13 to TRBJ1-1; D unresolved. In germline, CDR1 is PRHDT, CDR2 FYEKMQ (reference sequence). Trimming removed 0 bases at V and 0 bases at J, with 14 bases between. The CDR3 contains 17 residues.

This clonotype was recorded many times. This rearrangement joins TRBV7-2 to TRBJ1-2; D not certain. Germline lookup yields CDR1 SGHTA and CDR2 FQGNSA. Trimming took 5 bases from V and 8 from J, leaving 9 bases between them. This CDR3 region has 11 residues. The CDR3 here is CASSTMQGYTF. For the CDR3, the DNA is TGTGCCAGCAGCACCATGCAAGGCTACACCTTC.

This clonotype occurred many times. The chain employs TRBV7-2 and TRBJ2-7; no clear D. The V end lost 5 bases, the J end lost 2 bases, and 16 bases lay between the germline ends. Germline CDR1 reads SGHTA; CDR2 reads FQGNSA. The CDR3 extends over 15 amino acids. The CDR3 reads CASSTPESPPYEQYF. Written as DNA, the CDR3 is TGTGCCAGCAGCACGCCGGAGAGCCCGCCCTACGAGCAGTACTTC.

A note on this clonotype: This may come from a read error, since a much larger clone is one base off. The chain is built from TRBV5-8 and TRBJ1-5; no reliable D call. Germline-derived CDR1 and CDR2 are SGHTS and YDEGEE. This CDR3 spans 14 amino acids. The CDR3 protein is CASSLWETNRPQHF. CDR3 nucleotide sequence: TGTGCCAGCAGCTTATGGGAGACCAATCGGCCCCAGCATTTT.

Regarding this clonotype: A read error may be the cause here, since a much bigger clone is one base away. This CDR3 is CSASLEFSSDTQYF. Here the CDR3 DNA reads TGCAGTGCTAGTTTGGAGTTTAGCTCAGATACGCAGTATTTT. The chain is built from TRBV20-1 and TRBJ2-3; D ambiguous. The CDR3 loop spans 14 amino acids. Germline values: CDR1 DFQATT, CDR2 SNEGSKA (reference sequence). The ends were cut back, 3 bases at V and 4 bases at J, with 14 bases in the middle.

This clonotype came up many times. This chain links TRBV12-3 or TRBV12-4 with TRBJ2-5; unclear D gene. CDR3 length: 12 residues. V lost 5 bases, J lost 4 bases, and 8 bases lay in between. In nucleotides, the CDR3 is TGTGCCAGCAGTATCCCCGGAGAGACCCAGTACTTC. Translated, it gives CASSIPGETQYF.

This clonotype was seen many times. J is TRBJ1-1 and V is TRBV2, with TRBD1 matching 9 bases. The CDR3 loop spans 12 amino acids. Germline V gives CDR1 SNHLY, CDR2 FYNNEI. The trim removed 11 bases at V and 5 bases at J, leaving 6 bases unmatched. The CDR3, as DNA: TGTGCCCTCATTGGACAGGGGACTGAAGCTTTCTTT. Its protein is CALIGQGTEAFF.

This clonotype has ten or more counts. This chain uses TRBV6-6 with TRBJ2-7; D unclear. Per germline, CDR1 MNHNY and CDR2 SVGAGI (reference sequence). Deletions cut 0 bases from V and 5 bases from J, with 8 bases between. The CDR3 is 13 amino acids. The CDR3 loop reads CASSYSGINEQYF. The CDR3 DNA follows: TGTGCCAGCAGTTACTCAGGGATCAACGAGCAGTACTTC.

This clonotype was counted ten times or more. The chain joins TRBV28 to TRBJ2-6, with no clear D. Germline values: CDR1 MDHEN, CDR2 SYDVKM. The CDR3 is made up of 14 amino acids. The germline V and J ends were trimmed by 4 bases and 0 bases, with 4 bases remaining between them. The CDR3 DNA follows: TGTGCCAGCAGTTCCGGCTCTGGGGCCAACGTCCTGACTTTC. Its translation: CASSSGSGANVLTF.